The 30 T cell receptor beta chains below come from one sample, sequenced in a study of blood T cells in healthy people across ages. The authors ran a second PCR of 7 to 11 cycles using a sample-barcoded 5' primer and a J-beta primer mix. A single record per CDR3 protein comes from TCRdb applying MiXCR to the 5' RACE reads. The sample holds about 940,000 distinct CDR3 sequences, under 50% seen once. Sequencing was done on a sample of blood. The receptors shown here come from a young man in good health.

This clonotype came up many times. The genes are TRBV6-4 and TRBJ1-2, with 7 nucleotides matching TRBD1. This CDR3 has 14 residues. Losses at the gene ends were 2 bases for V and 4 bases for J; bases not matched to a gene: 4. Germline lookup yields CDR1 MRHNA and CDR2 SNTAGT. The CDR3 protein is CASSDGDSSYGYTF. CDR3 in DNA: TGTGCCAGCAGTGACGGGGACAGCTCCTATGGCTACACCTTC.

This clonotype was found many times. The junction departs from the called germline gene at one end, perhaps through a read error. This chain connects TRBV5-1 to TRBJ2-1; 9 bases match TRBD1. CDR1 is SGHRS, CDR2 YFSETQ, per germline. This CDR3 has 15 amino acids. This CDR3 reads CASSLGQGSYNEQFF. The CDR3, as DNA: TGTGCCAGCTCACTCGGACAGGGGTCTTACAATGAGCAGTTCTTC.

The chain joins TRBV20-1 to TRBJ2-4; 7 bases map to TRBD1. The V gene end was trimmed by 5 bases and the J gene end by 4 bases; junction bases not matched to a gene: 17. Germline assignment: CDR1 DFQATT and CDR2 SNEGSKA (reference sequence). The CDR3 sequence is 17 residues long. This CDR3 is CSARPIRDSRDKNIQYF. The CDR3 DNA reads TGCAGTGCTCGACCAATACGGGACAGCCGGGATAAAAACATTCAGTACTTC.

As for this clonotype: A read error may produce the germline difference seen at one junction end. The chain employs TRBV12-3 or TRBV12-4 and TRBJ2-4; tentative D call: TRBD2 (6 bases). The CDR3 length is 17 residues. The CDR3 is CASSLNSGGRAKDIQYF. The CDR3 nucleotides are TGTGCCAGCAGTTTAAATTCCGGGGGTCGAGCCAAAGACATTCAGTACTTC.

This clonotype was observed once. V usage is TRBV6-5 and J usage is TRBJ1-4; D is unresolved. Trimming left V 6 bases short and J 11 bases short, with 19 bases between. Per the germline V gene, CDR1 is MNHEY and CDR2 is SVGAGI. The CDR3 totals 14 residues. The CDR3, as DNA: TGTGCCAGCAGCGCCGAACTTACTACACGGAAACTGTTTTTT. As protein: CASSAELTTRKLFF.

This clonotype was picked up a small number of times. The gene calls are TRBV3-1 and TRBJ2-3; no firm D call. Looked up from germline, CDR1 is LGHDT and CDR2 is YNNKEL (reference sequence). The V end lost 2 bases, the J end lost 0 bases, and 12 bases lay between the germline ends. There are 16 residues in the CDR3. The CDR3 here is CASSQRPPTSTDTQYF. CDR3 nucleotide sequence: TGTGCCAGCAGCCAACGACCACCAACGAGCACAGATACGCAGTATTTT.

This clonotype was recorded at least ten times. The rearrangement joins TRBV10-3 to TRBJ2-3; TRBD2 matches 9 bases. Germline V gene sequence: CDR1 ENHRY, CDR2 SYGVKD. Trimming cost V 2 bases and J 1 base; bases outside gene matches: 1. The CDR3 loop spans 15 amino acids. The CDR3 DNA reads as TGTGCCATCAGTGAGCGACTAGCGGGCACAGATACGCAGTATTTT. It codes for CAISERLAGTDTQYF.

This clonotype was observed a handful of times. The genes are TRBV4-3 and TRBJ2-4; D may be TRBD1 (6 bases). The V gene's germline CDR1 is LGHNA and CDR2 YSLEER. V was trimmed by 0 bases and J by 6 bases, leaving 12 bases between them. The CDR3 runs 15 residues. CDR3 nucleotides: TGCGCCAGCAGCCAAGATAGGGCCAGGGGAAACATTCAGTACTTC. Encoded protein: CASSQDRARGNIQYF.

CDR3 nucleotide sequence: TGCAGTGCTAGAGGGTCAGAGGGGGACGAGGCCTTTCTGAACACCGGGACAATCTACGAGCAGTACTTC. Translated, it gives CSARGSEGDEAFLNTGTIYEQYF. The gene calls are TRBV20-1 and TRBJ2-5; maybe TRBD1 (6 bases). Gene TRBJ2-7 matches the end of the DNA better, so the J call may be wrong. Germline V lookup: CDR1 DFQATT, CDR2 SNEGSKA (reference sequence). CDR3 length: 23 amino acids.

The chain combines TRBV2 with TRBJ2-7; 7 bases align to TRBD1. Germline assignment: CDR1 SNHLY and CDR2 FYNNEI. Trimming cost V 11 bases and J 2 bases; bases outside gene matches: 15. The CDR3 extends over 15 amino acids. The CDR3, as DNA: TGTGCCTGCGGAAGTACCGACAGGGTTCCCTACGAGCAGTACTTC. As protein: CACGSTDRVPYEQYF.

The genes are TRBV27 and TRBJ1-6; perhaps TRBD1 as D (5 bases). Looked up from germline, CDR1 is MNHEY and CDR2 is SMNVEV (reference sequence). Deletions cut 6 bases from V and 0 bases from J, with 18 bases between. The CDR3 runs 18 residues. The DNA for the CDR3 is TGTGCCAGCAGCCCCCCAGGGAGCAGTCTCTCCTATAATTCACCCCTCCACTTT. Amino acids: CASSPPGSSLSYNSPLHF.

This clonotype was seen only a few times. The chain joins TRBV20-1 to TRBJ2-4, with 9 nucleotides matching TRBD1. The J call is in doubt because the DNA end fits TRBJ2-5 better. CDR1 is DFQATT, CDR2 SNEGSKA, per germline (reference sequence). This CDR3 region has 14 residues. In DNA, the CDR3 is TGCAGCACCTTCCGGGACAGGGTGGAAGAGACCCAGTACTTC. This codes for CSTFRDRVEETQYF.

The chain is built from TRBV4-1 and TRBJ1-1; 12 positions match TRBD1. The CDR3 sequence is 20 residues long. J lost 4 bases, V lost 4 bases, and 19 bases had no gene match. Germline assignment: CDR1 MGHRA and CDR2 YSYEKL. The chain's CDR3 is CASSPNTAPGQGARGTEAFF. CDR3 in DNA: TGCGCCAGCAGCCCCAACACCGCACCGGGACAGGGGGCGAGAGGCACTGAAGCTTTCTTT.

This clonotype was counted between two and nine times. The J gene is TRBJ2-3, the V gene TRBV5-1; tentatively, D is TRBD1 (6 bases). The V and J ends lost 6 bases and 3 bases respectively, with 17 bases between them. The germline CDR1 and CDR2 sequences are SGHRS and YFSETQ. This CDR3 is 15 amino acids long. For the CDR3, the DNA is TGCGCCAGCATTAAGGGGGTTGGATTGACAGATACGCAGTATTTT. This translates into CASIKGVGLTDTQYF.

The rearrangement uses TRBV12-3 or TRBV12-4 and TRBJ1-2; D remains ambiguous. The V gene lost 3 bases and the J gene lost 8 bases, with 13 bases spanning the gap. The CDR3 length is 13 residues. CDR3 coding DNA: TGTGCCAGCAGTTTTATCGGGTTAGGAGGCTACACCTTC. Its translation: CASSFIGLGGYTF.

This chain links TRBV29-1 with TRBJ2-3; 9 bases line up with TRBD1. The V gene end was trimmed by 8 bases and the J gene end by 6 bases; junction bases not matched to a gene: 9. The CDR3 is 13 residues long. Germline values: CDR1 SQVTM, CDR2 ANQGSEA. CDR3 coding DNA: TGCAGCTTCGGGACAGGGTTTTTTGATACGCAGTATTTT. This sequence encodes CSFGTGFFDTQYF.

The chain joins TRBV6-2 or TRBV6-3 to TRBJ2-7; no clear D. Germline values: CDR1 MNHEY, CDR2 SVGEGT. This CDR3 is 12 amino acids long. V lost 8 bases, J lost 2 bases, and 10 bases lay in between. Written as DNA, the CDR3 is TGTGCCAGCGGCCAAACCCCCTACGAGCAGTACTTC. Its protein is CASGQTPYEQYF.

The CDR3 bases are TGCAGCGTCGGAGTTGACTACGAGCAGTACTTC. Its translation: CSVGVDYEQYF. This chain joins TRBV29-1 and TRBJ2-7; D ambiguous. This CDR3 is 11 amino acids long. Deletions cut 6 bases from V and 3 bases from J, with 9 bases between. CDR1 and CDR2 (germline): SQVTM, ANQGSEA.

This clonotype was detected many times. V gene TRBV12-3 or TRBV12-4 combines with J gene TRBJ2-3, with no clear D. The CDR3 covers 13 residues. The V end was cut by 4 bases, the J end by 2 bases, with 7 bases between. Here the CDR3 reads CASSSPNTDTQYF. CDR3 nucleotides: TGTGCCAGCAGTTCTCCAAACACAGATACGCAGTATTTT.

This clonotype occurred a few times. This chain links TRBV7-9 with TRBJ1-4; 7 bases match TRBD1. This CDR3 has 15 amino acids. CDR1 SEHNR and CDR2 FQNEAQ come from the germline V gene (reference sequence). The V gene end was trimmed by 4 bases and the J gene end by 8 bases; junction bases not matched to a gene: 10. Written as DNA, the CDR3 is TGTGCCAGCAGCTCATACCGGGACAGAGACGAAAAACTGTTTTTT. As protein: CASSSYRDRDEKLFF. Full variable domain (outside the CDR3, taken from reference TRBV7-9 and TRBJ1-4): DTGVSQNPRHKITKRGQNVTFRCDPISEHNRLYWYRQTLGQGPEFLTYFQNEAQLEKSRLLSDRFSAERPKGSFSTLEIQRTEQGDSAMYLCASSSYRDRDEKLFFGSGTQLSVL.

This chain uses TRBV12-3 or TRBV12-4 with TRBJ2-7; D is possibly TRBD2 (5 bases). This CDR3 comprises 15 residues. Trimming pared 6 bases from V and 2 bases from J, leaving 17 bases between. CDR3 in amino acids: CASRLRAGLAYEQYF. The CDR3 DNA follows: TGTGCCAGCAGATTAAGGGCGGGCCTCGCCTACGAGCAGTACTTC.

With respect to this clonotype: A much larger clonotype is one base distant, so this may be a read error. The J gene is TRBJ2-1, the V gene TRBV6-2 or TRBV6-3; D remains unclear. The DNA end is a closer match to TRBJ2-7, so the J assignment may be wrong. This CDR3 has 13 residues. Per germline, CDR1 MNHEY and CDR2 SVGEGT. The CDR3: CASIPPGLNEQYF. The CDR3 region has the DNA TGTGCCAGCATCCCCCCTGGGCTCAATGAGCAGTACTTC.

This clonotype came up a few times. The chain employs TRBV7-9 and TRBJ2-7, with TRBD1 matching over 8 bases. This CDR3 spans 15 amino acids. The germline V gene encodes CDR1 SEHNR and CDR2 FQNEAQ (reference sequence). V lost 4 bases and J lost 3; bases outside the gene matches: 8. The CDR3 protein is CASSSMTGVGYEQYF. CDR3 sequence (DNA): TGTGCCAGCAGCTCGATGACAGGGGTGGGCTACGAGCAGTACTTC.

V is TRBV28 and J is TRBJ2-1; D tentatively fits TRBD1 or TRBD2 (5 bases each). The length of the CDR3 is 12 residues. Germline assignment: CDR1 MDHEN and CDR2 SYDVKM. Between the trimmed V and J ends, which lost 7 bases and 10 bases, there was a span of 14 bases. In DNA, the CDR3 is TGTGCCAGCACCCGGGGCTTTCTCGAGCAGTTCTTC. The encoded protein is CASTRGFLEQFF. Full variable domain (outside the CDR3, taken from reference TRBV28 and TRBJ2-1): DVKVTQSSRYLVKRTGEKVFLECVQDMDHENMFWYRQDPGLGLRLIYFSYDVKMKEKGDIPEGYSVSREKKERFSLILESASTNQTSMYLCASTRGFLEQFFGPGTRLTVL.

V usage is TRBV28 and J usage is TRBJ2-5; D not resolved. The CDR3 is made up of 12 amino acids. V shed 4 bases and J shed 11 bases, with 14 bases lying between them. Germline V gives CDR1 MDHEN, CDR2 SYDVKM. The CDR3 is CASSSRSYQQYF. CDR3 nucleotide sequence: TGTGCCAGCAGTTCCCGAAGTTATCAGCAGTACTTC.

For this clonotype: This may be a read error: a much more frequent sequence differs by one nucleotide. The chain links TRBV27 to TRBJ2-1, with TRBD2 as a possible D gene (6 bases). The J call may be mistaken, given a closer DNA end match to TRBJ2-7. Germline lookup yields CDR1 MNHEY and CDR2 SMNVEV (reference sequence). CDR3 length: 16 amino acids. The CDR3 loop reads CASSLYLGGPYNEQYF. DNA for the CDR3: TGTGCCAGCAGTTTATATCTTGGAGGGCCCTACAATGAGCAGTACTTC.

V usage is TRBV4-3 and J usage is TRBJ2-3; perhaps TRBD2 as D (6 bases). Germline loops: CDR1 LGHNA, CDR2 YSLEER. V was shortened by 1 base and J by 4 bases, with 12 bases between the two germline ends. This CDR3 has 15 residues. The CDR3, as DNA: TGCGCCAGCAGCCAAGGACGGGGGAACTCAGATACGCAGTATTTT. Its translation: CASSQGRGNSDTQYF.

The CDR3 sequence is CSARGGQGPYNEQFF. CDR3 DNA sequence: TGCAGTGCTAGAGGAGGGCAGGGTCCATACAATGAGCAGTTCTTC. J is TRBJ2-1 and V is TRBV20-1; D is tentatively TRBD1 or TRBD2 (5 bases each). V dropped 1 base and J dropped 4 bases, with 14 bases sitting between them. In germline, CDR1 is DFQATT, CDR2 SNEGSKA (reference sequence). This CDR3 contains 15 residues.

This clonotype was counted a few times. The CDR3 bases are TGTGCCAGCAAGCCCGCGGTCACAGATACGCAGTATTTT. It specifies CASKPAVTDTQYF. V usage is TRBV27 and J usage is TRBJ2-3; D unresolved. This CDR3 has 13 residues. V was pared by 7 bases and J by 2 bases, with 10 bases between. CDR1 and CDR2 (germline): MNHEY, SMNVEV (reference sequence).

This CDR3 reads CATSSARGYGYGYTF. The CDR3 nucleotides read TGTGCCACCAGCTCCGCGAGGGGGTACGGCTATGGCTACACCTTC. The gene calls are TRBV15 and TRBJ1-2; perhaps TRBD1 as D (6 bases). V shed 5 bases and J shed 4 bases, with 17 bases lying between them. CDR1 is LNHNV, CDR2 YYDKDF, per germline (reference sequence). The CDR3 is 15 residues long.